Listed here are 22 T cell receptor beta chains from one sample, sequenced in a study of T cell repertoires in aging, cancer and after chemotherapy. Peripheral blood genomic DNA, not sorted cells or RNA, was the template. TRB rearrangements spanning V, D and J were amplified using mixed TRB-A/B primers. Using its own MiXCR run on the multiplex PCR reads, TCRdb lists one record per CDR3 protein. The data contain some 9,300 distinct CDR3 sequences, about 40% of them singletons. The material sequenced was blood. All receptors come from a human donor in good health.

This clonotype was found a few times. The V call is TRBV12-3 or TRBV12-4, the J call TRBJ2-7; 8 nucleotides line up with TRBD1. The CDR3 is 13 amino acids. The V segment lost 7 bases and the J segment 6 bases; nucleotides outside the gene matches: 8. CDR3 sequence (DNA): TGTGCCAGCACTTTGACAGGGGCGAGCGAGCAGTACTTC. Protein product: CASTLTGASEQYF.

A word on this clonotype: One junction end does not reproduce the germline sequence, and a read error may be involved. The chain carries TRBV4-2 and TRBJ1-2; D gene uncertain. The CDR3 loop spans 15 amino acids. The V gene's germline CDR1 is LGHNA and CDR2 YNFKEQ. For the CDR3, the DNA is TGCGTCAGCAGCCAAGAAAGCTGGGCTAACTATGGCTACACCTTC. Amino acid sequence: CVSSQESWANYGYTF.

The V call is TRBV19, the J call TRBJ2-1; D not certain. Trimming took off 7 bases at V and 6 bases at J, with 19 bases between the two ends. Germline lookup yields CDR1 LNHDA and CDR2 SQIVND (reference sequence). The CDR3 spans 15 residues. The CDR3 DNA reads TGTGCCAGTACTGTCGGTCATAGTCCTTCCAATGAGCAGTTCTTC. Protein sequence: CASTVGHSPSNEQFF.

The chain's CDR3 is CASRSGQGPSFGANVLTF. The CDR3 coding sequence is TGTGCCAGCAGGTCGGGACAGGGGCCGTCTTTTGGGGCCAACGTCCTGACTTTC. The chain links TRBV5-4 to TRBJ2-6; TRBD1 matches at 10 bases. Germline CDR1 reads SGHNT; CDR2 reads YYREEE (reference sequence). J lost 3 bases, V lost 5 bases, and 11 bases had no gene match. The CDR3 loop spans 18 amino acids.

Only a few counts were recorded for this clonotype. This rearrangement joins TRBV27 to TRBJ2-3; 7 nucleotides match TRBD1. The CDR3 is 16 amino acids. With 6 bases clipped from V and 2 bases from J, the junction kept 11 bases outside the gene matches. CDR1 is MNHEY, CDR2 SMNVEV, per germline (reference sequence). The CDR3 spells CASSFHRDRITDTQYF. CDR3 in DNA: TGTGCCAGCAGCTTCCACCGGGACAGAATCACAGATACGCAGTATTTT.

This clonotype was seen only a few times. The chain joins TRBV15 to TRBJ1-2, with 7 bases that match TRBD1. Trimming removed 5 bases from V and 8 bases from J; junction bases left unmatched: 8. The length of the CDR3 is 13 residues. Germline-derived CDR1 and CDR2 are LNHNV and YYDKDF (reference sequence). CDR3 residues: CATSGGGLGGYTF. The CDR3 DNA reads as TGTGCCACCAGCGGAGGGGGCTTGGGAGGCTACACCTTC.

Written as DNA, the CDR3 is TGTGCCAGCAGCTTAGAAGGATTCTACGAGCAGTACTTC. As protein: CASSLEGFYEQYF. The chain has TRBV5-5 and TRBJ2-7; D call uncertain. V was clipped by 2 bases and J by 3 bases, with 9 bases between them. The CDR3 has 13 residues. Germline V gene data show CDR1 as SGHKS and CDR2 as YYEKEE (reference sequence).

The chain carries TRBV6-2 or TRBV6-3 and TRBJ2-1, with D unresolved. The last part of the DNA fits TRBJ2-5 better; the J call may be wrong. The CDR3 extends over 14 amino acids. Germline CDR1 is MNHEY and CDR2 is SVGEGT. The CDR3 protein is CASKAFSYQETQYF. DNA for the CDR3: TGTGCCAGCAAGGCGTTTAGTTACCAAGAGACCCAGTACTTC.

This rearrangement joins TRBV25-1 to TRBJ2-6; unclear D gene. The V end was cut by 6 bases, the J end by 4 bases, with 7 bases between. This CDR3 comprises 13 residues. Per the germline V gene, CDR1 is MGHDK and CDR2 is SYGVNS. CDR3 protein: CASRSPGANVLTF. The CDR3 nucleotides read TGTGCCAGCAGGTCTCCCGGGGCCAACGTCCTGACTTTC.

The V gene is TRBV9, the J gene TRBJ1-5, with 9 bases lining up with TRBD1. Looked up from germline, CDR1 is SGDLS and CDR2 is YYNGEE. The junction had 4 bases not matched to a gene; V was cut back by 2 bases and J by 7 bases. This CDR3 has 14 residues. The CDR3 loop is CASSVGTGHQPQHF. The CDR3 nucleotides read TGTGCCAGCAGCGTCGGGACAGGGCACCAGCCCCAGCATTTT.

This clonotype was counted between two and nine times. The chain couples TRBV6-1 to TRBJ2-3; 8 nucleotides match TRBD1. The V gene end was trimmed by 6 bases and the J gene end by 6 bases; junction bases not matched to a gene: 5. Germline lookup yields CDR1 MNHNS and CDR2 SASEGT. This CDR3 comprises 13 residues. The CDR3 spells CASRAGGMDTQYF. The CDR3 nucleotides are TGTGCCAGCAGGGCAGGGGGCATGGATACGCAGTATTTT.

This sequence joins TRBV18 and TRBJ2-6; TRBD1 matches 9 bases. V was pared by 4 bases and J by 0 bases, with 1 base of the junction left unmatched. The CDR3 contains 16 residues. Germline V CDR1 and CDR2: KGHSH, LQKENI. The CDR3 sequence: CASSRGQGSGANVLTF. The DNA for the CDR3 is TGTGCCAGCTCACGGGGACAGGGCTCTGGGGCCAACGTCCTGACTTTC. Together with reference TRBV18 and TRBJ2-6, the CDR3 gives the full variable domain: NAGVMQNPRHLVRRRGQEARLRCSPMKGHSHVYWYRQLPEEGLKFMVYLQKENIIDESGMPKERFSAEFPKEGPSILRIQQVVRGDSAAYFCASSRGQGSGANVLTFGAGSRLTVL.

The V and J genes are TRBV20-1 and TRBJ2-5, with no clear D. Germline values: CDR1 DFQATT, CDR2 SNEGSKA (reference sequence). V lost 3 bases and J 5 bases, leaving 16 bases between the germline ends. This CDR3 comprises 14 residues. CDR3 region: CSARESLVVETQYF. The CDR3 region has the DNA TGCAGTGCTAGGGAAAGTCTCGTCGTTGAGACCCAGTACTTC.

This clonotype was found a few times. The V gene is TRBV19, the J gene TRBJ2-6; TRBD1 is a possible D gene (6 bases). The CDR3 consists of 15 residues. In germline, CDR1 is LNHDA, CDR2 SQIVND (reference sequence). Trimming shortened V by 5 bases and J by 2 bases, and 10 bases separated the two germline ends. The CDR3 DNA is TGTGCCAGTAGTCCCTGGGGGCCTGGGGCCAACGTCCTGACTTTC. As protein: CASSPWGPGANVLTF. Variable domain in full (rest from reference TRBV19 and TRBJ2-6): DGGITQSPKYLFRKEGQNVTLSCEQNLNHDAMYWYRQDPGQGLRLIYYSQIVNDFQKGDIAEGYSVSREKKESFPLTVTSAQKNPTAFYLCASSPWGPGANVLTFGAGSRLTVL.

This clonotype was seen more than once but under ten times. CDR3 loop: CASSIGGGWTDTQYF. The CDR3 DNA reads as TGTGCCAGTAGTATAGGGGGGGGATGGACAGATACGCAGTATTTT. The chain employs TRBV19 and TRBJ2-3, with 7 bases fitting TRBD2. The J segment lost 3 bases and the V segment lost 1 base, leaving 4 bases of the junction unmatched. The length of the CDR3 is 15 residues. Germline V lookup: CDR1 LNHDA, CDR2 SQIVND (reference sequence).

This clonotype was detected only a few times. The chain has TRBV30 and TRBJ1-4; possible D gene TRBD1, 5 bases. The V gene's germline CDR1 is GTSNPN and CDR2 SVGIG (reference sequence). V shed 3 bases and J shed 10 bases, with 12 bases lying between them. This CDR3 has 12 residues. CDR3 residues: CAWSPGSGKLFF. The CDR3 DNA is TGTGCCTGGAGCCCAGGGAGCGGAAAACTGTTTTTT. The complete variable domain, with remaining parts taken from reference TRBV30 and TRBJ1-4, reads SQTIHQWPATLVQPVGSPLSLECTVEGTSNPNLYWYRQAAGRGLQLLFYSVGIGQISSEVPQNLSASRPQDRQFILSSKKLLLSDSGFYLCAWSPGSGKLFFGSGTQLSVL.

This clonotype appeared a few times. V usage is TRBV19 and J usage is TRBJ1-2; TRBD1 matches 8 bases. CDR1 LNHDA and CDR2 SQIVND come from the germline V gene (reference sequence). Germline trimming cut 1 base from V and 5 bases from J; bases unmatched to any gene: 0. The CDR3 length is 13 residues. The CDR3 loop reads CASSIGTGYGYTF. CDR3 in DNA: TGTGCCAGTAGTATAGGGACAGGGTATGGCTACACCTTC. The full variable domain, rest sourced from reference TRBV19 and TRBJ1-2, is DGGITQSPKYLFRKEGQNVTLSCEQNLNHDAMYWYRQDPGQGLRLIYYSQIVNDFQKGDIAEGYSVSREKKESFPLTVTSAQKNPTAFYLCASSIGTGYGYTFGSGTRLTVV.

This clonotype turned up a few times. V is TRBV12-3 or TRBV12-4 and J is TRBJ1-4; 8 bases are a match to TRBD1. This CDR3 has 16 amino acids. V was pared by 5 bases and J by 0 bases, with 5 bases of the junction left unmatched. The CDR3 is CASSGGQEPTNEKLFF. In DNA, the CDR3 is TGTGCCAGCAGTGGGGGACAGGAACCAACTAATGAAAAACTGTTTTTT.

The chain carries TRBV24-1 and TRBJ1-1; unclear D gene. CDR1 KGHDR and CDR2 SFDVKD come from the germline V gene. This CDR3 contains 13 residues. V was pared by 3 bases and J by 3 bases, with 7 bases between. CDR3: CATSDGPYTEAFF. As DNA, the CDR3 is TGTGCCACCAGTGATGGACCCTACACTGAAGCTTTCTTT.

This chain connects TRBV6-1 to TRBJ1-2, with D unclear. V shed 5 bases and J shed 4 bases, with 26 bases lying between them. Germline V gives CDR1 MNHNS, CDR2 SASEGT. CDR3 length: 18 amino acids. CDR3 region: CASSYERVHSPLGYGYTF. In nucleotides, the CDR3 is TGTGCCAGCAGTTACGAACGTGTGCACAGCCCTCTGGGCTATGGCTACACCTTC.

V and J are TRBV6-1 and TRBJ1-1; D may be TRBD1 (5 bases). In germline, CDR1 is MNHNS, CDR2 SASEGT. The CDR3 has 15 residues. The V end lost 0 bases, the J end lost 3 bases, and 11 bases lay between the germline ends. This CDR3 reads CASSEAWEGDTEAFF. CDR3 nucleotide sequence: TGTGCCAGCAGTGAAGCGTGGGAAGGGGACACTGAAGCTTTCTTT.

This clonotype is medium-sized in the sample. The V and J genes are TRBV19 and TRBJ1-2; 7 positions agree with TRBD1. Per germline, CDR1 LNHDA and CDR2 SQIVND (reference sequence). J lost 4 bases, V lost 5 bases, and 13 bases had no gene match. This CDR3 spans 16 amino acids. CDR3 DNA sequence: TGTGCCAGTAGTGATCCCGACAGGGCCAACGTCTATGGCTACACCTTC. Translated, it gives CASSDPDRANVYGYTF.